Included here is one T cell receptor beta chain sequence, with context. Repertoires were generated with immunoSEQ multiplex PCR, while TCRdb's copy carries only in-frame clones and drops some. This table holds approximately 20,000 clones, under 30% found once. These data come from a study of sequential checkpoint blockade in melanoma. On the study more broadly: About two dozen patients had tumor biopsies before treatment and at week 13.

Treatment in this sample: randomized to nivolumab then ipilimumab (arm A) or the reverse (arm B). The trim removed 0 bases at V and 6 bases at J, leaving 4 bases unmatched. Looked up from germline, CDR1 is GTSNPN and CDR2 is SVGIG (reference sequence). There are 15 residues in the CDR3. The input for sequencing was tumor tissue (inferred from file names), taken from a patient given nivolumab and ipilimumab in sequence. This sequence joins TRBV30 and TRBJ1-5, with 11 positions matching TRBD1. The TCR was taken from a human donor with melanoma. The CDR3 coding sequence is TGTGCCTGGAGTGTAAAGGGACAGGGGGTTCAGCCCCAGCATTTT. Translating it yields CAWSVKGQGVQPQHF. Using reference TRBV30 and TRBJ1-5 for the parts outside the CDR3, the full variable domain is SQTIHQWPATLVQPVGSPLSLECTVEGTSNPNLYWYRQAAGRGLQLLFYSVGIGQISSEVPQNLSASRPQDRQFILSSKKLLLSDSGFYLCAWSVKGQGVQPQHFGDGTRLSIL.